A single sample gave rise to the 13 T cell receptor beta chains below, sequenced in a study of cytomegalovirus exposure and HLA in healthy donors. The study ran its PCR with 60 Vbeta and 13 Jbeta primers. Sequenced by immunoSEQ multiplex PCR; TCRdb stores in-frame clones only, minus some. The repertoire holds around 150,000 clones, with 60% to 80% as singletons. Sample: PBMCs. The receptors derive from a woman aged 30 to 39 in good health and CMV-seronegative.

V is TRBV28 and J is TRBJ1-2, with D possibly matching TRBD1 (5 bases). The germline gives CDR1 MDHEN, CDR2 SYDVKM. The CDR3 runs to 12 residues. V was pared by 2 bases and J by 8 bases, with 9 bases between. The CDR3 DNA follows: TGTGCCAGCAGTTTAAGGGGTGGAGGCTACACCTTC. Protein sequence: CASSLRGGGYTF.

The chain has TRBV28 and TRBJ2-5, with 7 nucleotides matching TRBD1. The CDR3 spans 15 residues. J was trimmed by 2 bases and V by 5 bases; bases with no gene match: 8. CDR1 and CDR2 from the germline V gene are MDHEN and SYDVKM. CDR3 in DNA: TGTGCCAGCAGTCCCAGACAGGGACAGCAAGAGACCCAGTACTTC. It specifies CASSPRQGQQETQYF. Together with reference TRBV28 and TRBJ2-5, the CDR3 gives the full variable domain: DVKVTQSSRYLVKRTGEKVFLECVQDMDHENMFWYRQDPGLGLRLIYFSYDVKMKEKGDIPEGYSVSREKKERFSLILESASTNQTSMYLCASSPRQGQQETQYFGPGTRLLVL.

The CDR3 nucleotides read TGTGCCAGCAGCCCGTACAGGGGGCTAGGGGCCAACGTCCTGACTTTC. Protein: CASSPYRGLGANVLTF. The rearrangement joins TRBV27 to TRBJ2-6; 9 bases fit TRBD1. The CDR3 is made up of 16 amino acids. V lost 6 bases to trimming and J lost 4 bases; unmatched junction nucleotides: 7. Germline V gene sequence: CDR1 MNHEY, CDR2 SMNVEV (reference sequence).

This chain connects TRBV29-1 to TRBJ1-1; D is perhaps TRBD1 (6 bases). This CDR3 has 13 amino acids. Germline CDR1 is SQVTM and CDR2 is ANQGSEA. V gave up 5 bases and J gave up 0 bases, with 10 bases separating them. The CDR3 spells CSVIQGMNTEAFF. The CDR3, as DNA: TGCAGCGTTATACAGGGAATGAACACTGAAGCTTTCTTT.

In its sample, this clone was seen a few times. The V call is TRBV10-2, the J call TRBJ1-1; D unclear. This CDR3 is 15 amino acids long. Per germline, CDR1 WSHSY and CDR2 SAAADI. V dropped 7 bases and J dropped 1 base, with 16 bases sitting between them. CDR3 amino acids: CASTALAGSNTEAFF. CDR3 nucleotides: TGCGCCAGCACTGCTTTGGCCGGGTCGAACACTGAAGCTTTCTTT.

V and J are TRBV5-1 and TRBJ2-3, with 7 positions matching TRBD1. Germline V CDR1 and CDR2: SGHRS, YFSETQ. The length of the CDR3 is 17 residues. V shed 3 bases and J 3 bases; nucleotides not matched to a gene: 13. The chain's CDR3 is CASSSALTGVPTDTQYF. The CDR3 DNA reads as TGCGCCAGCAGCTCGGCTTTAACAGGGGTCCCGACAGATACGCAGTATTTT.

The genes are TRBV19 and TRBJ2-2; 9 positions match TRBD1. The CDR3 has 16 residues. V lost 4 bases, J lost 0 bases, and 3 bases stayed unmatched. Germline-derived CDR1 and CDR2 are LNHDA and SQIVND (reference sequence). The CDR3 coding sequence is TGTGCCAGTAGTAAGAGACAGGGGGCGAACACCGGGGAGCTGTTTTTT. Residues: CASSKRQGANTGELFF.

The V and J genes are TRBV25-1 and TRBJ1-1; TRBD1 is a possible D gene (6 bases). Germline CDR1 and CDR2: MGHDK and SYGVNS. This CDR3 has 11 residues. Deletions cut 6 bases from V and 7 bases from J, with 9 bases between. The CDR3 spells CASRGQLEAFF. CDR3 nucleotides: TGTGCCAGCAGAGGACAGCTTGAAGCTTTCTTT.

The CDR3 nucleotides are TGTGCCAGCAGCTTCCAGACTAGCGGGGGGGCAGATACGCAGTATTTT. It translates to CASSFQTSGGADTQYF. The chain is built from TRBV7-2 and TRBJ2-3; 14 bases fit TRBD2. The CDR3 contains 16 residues. The V gene's germline CDR1 is SGHTA and CDR2 FQGNSA. With V trimmed by 3 bases and J by 4 bases, 3 bases remained unmatched.

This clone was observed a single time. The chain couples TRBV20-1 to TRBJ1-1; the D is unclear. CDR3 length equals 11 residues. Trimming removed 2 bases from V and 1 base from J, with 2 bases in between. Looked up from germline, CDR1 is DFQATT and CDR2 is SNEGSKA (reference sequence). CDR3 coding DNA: TGCAGTGCTAGACAGAACACTGAAGCTTTCTTT. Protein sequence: CSARQNTEAFF.

CDR3 in amino acids: CASSFIGGSPLHF. The CDR3 nucleotides are TGTGCCAGCAGCTTTATTGGAGGTTCACCCCTCCACTTT. J is TRBJ1-6 and V is TRBV5-6; no clear D gene. V shed 2 bases and J shed 9 bases, with 9 bases lying between them. Germline V gene lookup returns CDR1 SGHDT and CDR2 YYEEEE. The CDR3 consists of 13 residues.

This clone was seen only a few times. CDR3 residues: CASSSPETSPYEQYF. In nucleotides, the CDR3 is TGTGCCAGCAGCTCCCCTGAAACTTCACCCTACGAGCAGTACTTC. The chain recombines TRBV7-9 with TRBJ2-7; D is unresolved. Germline-derived CDR1 and CDR2 are SEHNR and FQNEAQ (reference sequence). There are 15 residues in the CDR3. The ends were cut back, 4 bases at V and 2 bases at J, with 15 bases in the middle.

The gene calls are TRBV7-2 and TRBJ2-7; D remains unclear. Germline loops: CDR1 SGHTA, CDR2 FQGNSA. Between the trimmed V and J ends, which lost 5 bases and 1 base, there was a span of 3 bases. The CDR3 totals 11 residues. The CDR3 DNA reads TGTGCCAGCAGCCCTTCCTACGAGCAGTACTTC. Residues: CASSPSYEQYF.